These 29 T cell receptor beta chains came from one sample sequenced in a study of blood T cells in healthy people across ages. Primed by a sample-barcoded 5' primer and a J-beta primer mix, a second PCR proceeded for about 6 to 11 cycles. In TCRdb, the 5' RACE reads were re-called with MiXCR into one record per CDR3 protein. The repertoire holds around 1.7 million distinct CDR3 sequences, 28% seen once, with 7.7% in the top ten. Material for sequencing was blood. The receptors shown here come from a woman aged 25 to 45 in good health.

The chain joins TRBV4-3 to TRBJ1-2; D perhaps matches TRBD1 (5 bases). V dropped 0 bases and J dropped 6 bases, with 17 bases sitting between them. Germline V gene lookup returns CDR1 LGHNA and CDR2 YSLEER. The CDR3 length is 16 residues. The CDR3, as DNA: TGCGCCAGCAGCCAAGATCGGATTATGGGGGTGAATGGCTACACCTTC. It translates to CASSQDRIMGVNGYTF.

A word on this clonotype: This sequence may be a read error, since a much larger clone differs from it by one base. CDR3 nucleotide sequence: TGTGCCTGCAATGGCGGAGGTGCAACTAATGAAAAACTGTTTTTT. It is translated as CACNGGGATNEKLFF. This rearrangement joins TRBV7-9 to TRBJ1-4; no reliable D call. The CDR3 sequence is 15 residues long. V dropped 11 bases and J dropped 0 bases, with 16 bases sitting between them. CDR1 is SEHNR and CDR2 is FQNEAQ in the germline V gene (reference sequence).

Notes on this clonotype: Since a much larger clone is just one base distant, this may be a read error. The chain couples TRBV12-3 or TRBV12-4 to TRBJ2-7; 11 positions agree with TRBD1. This CDR3 region has 13 residues. The J segment lost 9 bases and the V segment lost 8 bases, leaving 9 bases of the junction unmatched. CDR3 amino acids: CASSGQGASGQYF. In DNA form, the CDR3 reads TGTGCCAGCTCCGGACAGGGGGCGAGTGGGCAGTACTTC.

This sequence joins TRBV10-3 and TRBJ2-7; no reliable D call. This CDR3 contains 13 residues. The germline V and J ends were trimmed by 10 bases and 2 bases, with 15 bases remaining between them. Germline V CDR1 and CDR2: ENHRY, SYGVKD. Here the CDR3 reads CATRPTDTYEQYF. The CDR3 DNA reads TGTGCCACCCGACCGACGGATACCTACGAGCAGTACTTC.

V and J are TRBV28 and TRBJ1-5; 7 bases fit TRBD1. This CDR3 spans 13 amino acids. V lost 6 bases, J lost 6 bases, and 5 bases stayed unmatched. Germline V CDR1 and CDR2: MDHEN, SYDVKM. The CDR3 spells CASRTGRGQPQHF. The CDR3 DNA reads TGTGCCAGCAGGACAGGGAGGGGTCAGCCCCAGCATTTT.

In this sample, this clonotype turned up once. The CDR3 nucleotides read TGTGCCAGCAGCCAAGGGTGGGACACCGGGGAGCTGTTTTTT. It yields the protein CASSQGWDTGELFF. The V and J genes are TRBV3-1 and TRBJ2-2, with D uncertain. The CDR3 length is 14 residues. Germline V gene lookup returns CDR1 LGHDT and CDR2 YNNKEL (reference sequence). Trimming cost V 1 base and J 3 bases, with 6 bases left between them.

Comment on this clonotype: A much larger clone lies one base from this, so it may be a read error. In this CDR3 the conserved last residue, phenylalanine or tryptophan, is missing, so a read error is likely. CDR3 loop: CAIRADGTNYEQYY. CDR3 DNA sequence: TGTGCCATCAGAGCTGACGGGACTAACTACGAGCAGTACTAC. The chain couples TRBV10-3 to TRBJ2-7, with 7 bases that match TRBD2. The CDR3 has 14 residues. The germline V gene has CDR1 ENHRY and CDR2 SYGVKD. The junction had 8 bases not matched to a gene; V was cut back by 6 bases and J by 3 bases.

This clonotype turned up a few times. The V gene is TRBV5-1, the J gene TRBJ2-3; 9 bases map to TRBD2. This CDR3 has 15 amino acids. Germline CDR1 reads SGHRS; CDR2 reads YFSETQ. The V segment lost 1 base and the J segment 8 bases; nucleotides outside the gene matches: 8. For the CDR3, the DNA is TGCGCCAGCAGCTTGACGGCGGGGGGGGATGGTACGCAGTATTTT. Translation gives CASSLTAGGDGTQYF.

The chain employs TRBV3-1 and TRBJ1-2, with D unresolved. The V gene's germline CDR1 is LGHDT and CDR2 YNNKEL (reference sequence). Trimming took off 0 bases at V and 2 bases at J, with 10 bases between the two ends. The CDR3 contains 15 residues. The CDR3 nucleotides are TGTGCCAGCAGCCAAGATTTGAGAGGGAACTATGGCTACACCTTC. Protein sequence: CASSQDLRGNYGYTF.

This clonotype appeared a few times. This chain joins TRBV6-2 or TRBV6-3 and TRBJ1-5; 7 positions match TRBD1. This CDR3 comprises 18 residues. The germline CDR1 and CDR2 sequences are MNHEY and SVGEGT. V gave up 7 bases and J gave up 0 bases; unmatched junction bases: 15. The CDR3 spells CASTRSRDSVYSNQPQHF. CDR3 nucleotides: TGTGCCAGCACCCGCTCCCGGGACAGCGTCTATAGCAATCAGCCCCAGCATTTT.

This clonotype was seen more than once but under ten times. The V and J genes are TRBV20-1 and TRBJ2-7, with TRBD2 as a possible D gene (6 bases). This CDR3 is built from 12 residues. Trimming took 3 bases from V and 7 from J, leaving 13 bases between them. From germline, CDR1 is DFQATT and CDR2 SNEGSKA (reference sequence). Written as DNA, the CDR3 is TGCAGTGCTAGTGCAGTTCGGGGGGAGCAGTACTTC. Its translation: CSASAVRGEQYF.

This clonotype was counted ten times or more. The chain recombines TRBV9 with TRBJ2-5; 9 positions match TRBD1. The DNA end is a closer match to TRBJ2-7, so the J assignment may be wrong. Germline CDR1 reads SGDLS; CDR2 reads YYNGEE. The CDR3 is 16 residues long. The CDR3 loop is CASSADTGQGLSEQYF. The CDR3 nucleotides read TGTGCCAGCAGCGCAGACACGGGACAGGGTTTGTCCGAGCAGTACTTC.

In this sample, this clonotype turned up many times. This sequence joins TRBV12-3 or TRBV12-4 and TRBJ1-5; tentative D call: TRBD1 (6 bases). This CDR3 has 14 amino acids. The V gene lost 5 bases and the J gene lost 4 bases, with 12 bases spanning the gap. CDR3: CASSADRLNQPQHF. The CDR3 DNA follows: TGTGCCAGCAGTGCGGACAGACTGAATCAGCCCCAGCATTTT.

This clonotype was detected many times. The rearrangement joins TRBV7-9 to TRBJ1-2, with D possibly matching TRBD1 (5 bases). This CDR3 is 15 amino acids long. The germline gives CDR1 SEHNR, CDR2 FQNEAQ (reference sequence). Deletions cut 2 bases from V and 0 bases from J, with 10 bases between. The CDR3 coding sequence is TGTGCCAGCAGCTTATCCGGGGGTACTAACTATGGCTACACCTTC. Its protein product is CASSLSGGTNYGYTF. The full variable domain, completed using reference TRBV7-9 and TRBJ1-2, is DTGVSQNPRHKITKRGQNVTFRCDPISEHNRLYWYRQTLGQGPEFLTYFQNEAQLEKSRLLSDRFSAERPKGSFSTLEIQRTEQGDSAMYLCASSLSGGTNYGYTFGSGTRLTVV.

The V gene is TRBV6-2 or TRBV6-3, the J gene TRBJ2-7; D may be TRBD1 (5 bases). The V and J ends lost 2 bases and 5 bases respectively, with 16 bases between them. This CDR3 contains 15 residues. The germline V gene has CDR1 MNHEY and CDR2 SVGEGT. CDR3 DNA sequence: TGTGCCAGCAGTTACGGGAAGATAGGGGCGCACGAGCAGTACTTC. Protein product: CASSYGKIGAHEQYF.

About this clonotype: The germline gene is not matched at one end of the junction; a read error may be the cause. J is TRBJ2-1 and V is TRBV29-1; TRBD1 is a possible D gene (6 bases). Germline V gives CDR1 SQVTM, CDR2 ANQGSEA. CDR3 length: 14 residues. CDR3 protein: CSVAVDSEGNERFF. The CDR3 nucleotides read TGCAGCGTTGCCGTGGACAGCGAAGGCAATGAGCGGTTCTTC.

A few counts support this clonotype. The chain joins TRBV3-1 to TRBJ2-7, with D possibly being TRBD1 (6 bases). The CDR3 is 15 residues long. V lost 4 bases, J lost 6 bases, and 19 bases lay in between. Germline values: CDR1 LGHDT, CDR2 YNNKEL (reference sequence). The CDR3 DNA reads as TGTGCCAGCAGCCGAGGGGCCCTGGGGGCAGCCGAGCAGTACTTC. Its protein is CASSRGALGAAEQYF.

The chain has TRBV4-1 and TRBJ2-1; possible D gene TRBD2, 5 bases. CDR3 size: 16 residues. Trimming stripped 0 bases from V and 1 base from J, with 10 bases between. Germline CDR1 and CDR2: MGHRA and YSYEKL. In DNA, the CDR3 is TGCGCCAGCAGCCAAGAGAGGGTTCCTTCCTACAATGAGCAGTTCTTC. It yields the protein CASSQERVPSYNEQFF.

The chain combines TRBV7-3 with TRBJ2-3; D perhaps matches TRBD2 (6 bases). The CDR3 sequence is 14 residues long. Per the germline V gene, CDR1 is SGHTA and CDR2 is FQGTGA. Trimming took 11 bases from V and 4 from J, leaving 19 bases between them. CDR3 DNA sequence: TGTGCCTCTCGGCAGGGAGGAGTGGCAGATACGCAGTATTTT. Translation gives CASRQGGVADTQYF.

This chain connects TRBV6-6 to TRBJ2-4; perhaps TRBD2 as D (6 bases). TRBJ2-7 explains the end of the DNA better; the J call may be wrong. Germline-derived CDR1 and CDR2 are MNHNY and SVGAGI (reference sequence). There are 12 residues in the CDR3. The DNA for the CDR3 is TGTGCCAGCGGTTCAGCGGGCTACGAGCAGTACTTC. It is translated as CASGSAGYEQYF.

The J gene is TRBJ1-6, the V gene TRBV11-2, with D uncertain. CDR1 and CDR2 from the germline V gene are SGHAT and FQNNGV. V lost 1 base and J lost 7, with 8 bases in between. The CDR3 runs 14 residues. This CDR3 reads CASSLGNPNSPLHF. The CDR3 region has the DNA TGTGCCAGCAGCTTAGGCAACCCAAATTCACCCCTCCACTTT.

This chain links TRBV5-1 with TRBJ1-2; 9 nucleotides line up with TRBD1. Germline V gene data show CDR1 as SGHRS and CDR2 as YFSETQ. The CDR3 runs to 15 residues. Germline trimming cut 3 bases from V and 5 bases from J; bases unmatched to any gene: 8. CDR3 loop: CASSSIGDRVYGYTF. The CDR3 nucleotides read TGCGCCAGCAGCTCGATTGGGGACAGGGTATATGGCTACACCTTC.

The table lists this clonotype with a few counts. The chain recombines TRBV7-9 with TRBJ2-1; 7 nucleotides match TRBD2. The trim removed 3 bases at V and 7 bases at J, leaving 6 bases unmatched. The germline gives CDR1 SEHNR, CDR2 FQNEAQ (reference sequence). CDR3 length: 14 amino acids. The CDR3 loop is CASSFGTNVNEQFF. Written as DNA, the CDR3 is TGTGCCAGCAGCTTTGGGACTAATGTAAATGAGCAGTTCTTC.

This clonotype was detected a few times. The chain links TRBV5-1 to TRBJ1-2; 8 bases match TRBD1. The CDR3 covers 16 residues. Germline CDR1 reads SGHRS; CDR2 reads YFSETQ. The V segment lost 4 bases and the J segment 4 bases; nucleotides outside the gene matches: 12. The CDR3 nucleotides read TGCGCCAGCAGCCCTGCCGGGACAGGTTCTAGCTATGGCTACACCTTC. Protein product: CASSPAGTGSSYGYTF.

Note on this clonotype: The junction departs from the called germline gene at one end, perhaps through a read error. V usage is TRBV12-3 or TRBV12-4 and J usage is TRBJ2-6; possibly TRBD1 or TRBD2 for D (5 bases each). This CDR3 comprises 12 residues. The CDR3 here is CASKLGTNVRTF. The CDR3 DNA reads TGTGCCAGCAAACTGGGGACCAACGTCCGGACTTTC.

This clonotype was recorded a few times. Written as DNA, the CDR3 is TGCAGTGCTAGGGCGGCTAGCGGGGTGGGTTACAATGAGCAGTTCTTC. Encoded protein: CSARAASGVGYNEQFF. This chain connects TRBV20-1 to TRBJ2-1; 9 bases fit TRBD2. CDR1 and CDR2 (germline): DFQATT, SNEGSKA (reference sequence). The V and J ends lost 3 bases and 4 bases, in that order; junction bases with no gene match: 10. The CDR3 is made up of 16 amino acids.

The chain joins TRBV7-9 to TRBJ2-5; 11 bases agree with TRBD2. The end of the DNA is better explained by TRBJ2-7, so the J call may be wrong. This CDR3 region has 17 residues. Germline CDR1 reads SEHNR; CDR2 reads FQNEAQ (reference sequence). The CDR3 coding sequence is TGTGCCAGCAGCTTAGTTGTCCGGCTAGCGGGAGGCGGCGAGCAGTACTTC. Translated: CASSLVVRLAGGGEQYF.

This clonotype has a handful of counts. The chain joins TRBV10-2 to TRBJ2-6, with TRBD1 identical over 9 bases. The junction had 6 bases not matched to a gene; V was cut back by 8 bases and J by 4 bases. The germline gives CDR1 WSHSY, CDR2 SAAADI. There are 15 residues in the CDR3. The chain's CDR3 is CASRDRASGANVLTF. Written as DNA, the CDR3 is TGCGCCAGCCGGGACAGGGCTTCCGGGGCCAACGTCCTGACTTTC.

The rearrangement joins TRBV20-1 to TRBJ1-4, with 7 bases matching TRBD1. CDR3 length: 17 residues. Germline CDR1 DFQATT, CDR2 SNEGSKA (reference sequence). Trimming took 3 bases from V and 7 from J; bases not matched to a gene: 17. The CDR3 region is CSASHGFTEGAREKLFF. The CDR3 region has the DNA TGCAGTGCTAGTCATGGATTCACGGAGGGGGCGCGTGAAAAACTGTTTTTT.